Following are 5 T cell receptor beta chains from one sample sequenced in a study of shared clonotypes between healthy human individuals (dated by TCRdb to the early 2020s). Library preparation employed the immunoSEQ multiplex PCR assay. TCRdb limited this immuneACCESS table to in-frame rearrangements with V and J called. A share of clones is missing; checked studies link under half to unresolved V genes, and the rest is unexplained. Here the sample has roughly 2.1 million clones; approximately 94% occur a single time. The top ten hold more than 1.5% of the sample. CD8 naive samples were obtained by positive selection for CCR7 among CD45RO-negative cells, yielding a CD45RA+CCR7+ population from which TemRA cells were excluded. Sequencing was performed on naive CD8+ T cells from PBMCs. The sample's cell subset or site label, decoded: CD45RA+CCR7+. These receptors came from a man aged 18 to 35 in good health. Some clones in this sample may be carry-over from other donors' samples.

This rearrangement joins TRBV6-5 to TRBJ2-7; TRBD2 agrees at 11 bases. Germline V gene data show CDR1 as MNHEY and CDR2 as SVGAGI. The CDR3 spans 16 residues. V lost 1 base to trimming and J lost 4 bases; unmatched junction nucleotides: 6. CDR3 residues: CASSYYVAGGPYEQYF. CDR3 sequence (DNA): TGTGCCAGCAGTTACTACGTAGCGGGAGGGCCGTACGAGCAGTACTTC.

This clone has only a few counts. The chain links TRBV9 to TRBJ1-2; D not resolved. Per germline, CDR1 SGDLS and CDR2 YYNGEE. CDR3 size: 12 residues. Trimming removed 6 bases from V and 4 bases from J, with 10 bases in between. The CDR3 sequence: CASTMGSYGYTF. CDR3 DNA sequence: TGTGCCAGCACCATGGGGTCCTATGGCTACACCTTC.

V usage is TRBV19 and J usage is TRBJ1-1; possibly TRBD1 for D (5 bases). The CDR3 contains 16 residues. Trimming cost V 5 bases and J 4 bases, with 20 bases left between them. Germline assignment: CDR1 LNHDA and CDR2 SQIVND (reference sequence). The CDR3 coding sequence is TGTGCCAGTAGTTCGTCAGGACTGTCGAGGGGCACTGAAGCTTTCTTT. Protein product: CASSSSGLSRGTEAFF.

The chain links TRBV7-6 to TRBJ2-1; 9 positions match TRBD2. The length of the CDR3 is 16 residues. Trimming took 2 bases from V and 4 from J; bases not matched to a gene: 6. Looked up from germline, CDR1 is SGHVS and CDR2 is FNYEAQ. In DNA, the CDR3 is TGTGCCAGCAGCTTATTGGGACTAGCAGAATACAATGAGCAGTTCTTC. It codes for CASSLLGLAEYNEQFF. Full variable domain (remainder filled in from reference TRBV7-6 and TRBJ2-1): GAGVSQSPRYKVTKRGQDVALRCDPISGHVSLYWYRQALGQGPEFLTYFNYEAQQDKSGLPNDRFSAERPEGSISTLTIQRTEQRDSAMYRCASSLLGLAEYNEQFFGPGTRLTVL.

This clone was picked up one time. The sample contains more than one DNA sequence encoding this CDR3. The V gene is TRBV7-9, the J gene TRBJ2-3; D unresolved. With 2 bases removed from V and 6 bases from J, the gap between germline ends came to 3 bases. CDR3 size: 11 residues. Germline assignment: CDR1 SEHNR and CDR2 FQNEAQ (reference sequence). The CDR3 region is CASSLTDTQYF. The CDR3 DNA sequence: TGTGCCAGCAGCTTAACGGATACGCAGTATTTT.